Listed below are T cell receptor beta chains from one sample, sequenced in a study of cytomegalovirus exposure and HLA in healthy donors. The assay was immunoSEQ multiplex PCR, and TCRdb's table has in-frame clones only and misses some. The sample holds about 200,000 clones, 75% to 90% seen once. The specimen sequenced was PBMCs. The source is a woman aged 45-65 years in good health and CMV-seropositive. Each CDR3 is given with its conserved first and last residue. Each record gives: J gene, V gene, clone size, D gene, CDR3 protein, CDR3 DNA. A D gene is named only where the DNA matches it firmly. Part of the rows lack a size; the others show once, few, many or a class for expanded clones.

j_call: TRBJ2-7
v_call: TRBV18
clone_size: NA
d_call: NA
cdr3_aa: CASSGTPYEQYF
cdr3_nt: TGTGCCAGCTCCGGGACACCTTACGAGCAGTACTTC

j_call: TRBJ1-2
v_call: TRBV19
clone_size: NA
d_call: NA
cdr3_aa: CASSDTVLNYGYTF
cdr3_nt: TGTGCCAGTAGTGACACAGTACTTAACTATGGCTACACCTTC

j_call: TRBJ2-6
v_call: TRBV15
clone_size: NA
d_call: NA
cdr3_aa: CATRREGANVLTF
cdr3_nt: TGTGCCACCAGACGAGAGGGGGCCAACGTCCTGACTTTC

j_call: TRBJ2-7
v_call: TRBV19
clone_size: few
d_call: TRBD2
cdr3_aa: CASNPSGSMAGEQYF
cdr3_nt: TGTGCCAGTAACCCTAGCGGGAGCATGGCGGGCGAGCAGTACTTC

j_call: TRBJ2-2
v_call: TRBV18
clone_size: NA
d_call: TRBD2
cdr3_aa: CASSPGLAGTGELFF
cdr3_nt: TGTGCCAGCTCACCGGGACTAGCGGGCACCGGGGAGCTGTTTTTT

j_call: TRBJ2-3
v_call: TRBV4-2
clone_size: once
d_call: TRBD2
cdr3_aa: CASSQDWTSGRDTQYF
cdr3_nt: TGTGCCAGCAGCCAAGATTGGACTAGCGGGAGAGATACGCAGTATTTT

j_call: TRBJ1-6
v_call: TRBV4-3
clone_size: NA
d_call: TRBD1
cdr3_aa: CASKGQKNSPLHF
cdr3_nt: TGCGCCAGCAAGGGACAGAAAAATTCACCCCTCCACTTT

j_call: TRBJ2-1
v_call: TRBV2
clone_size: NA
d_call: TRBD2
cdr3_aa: CASQERAGVYNEQFF
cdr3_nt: TGTGCCAGTCAAGAGAGAGCGGGAGTATACAATGAGCAGTTCTTC

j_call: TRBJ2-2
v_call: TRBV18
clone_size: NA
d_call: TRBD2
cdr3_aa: CASSPMQAGANTGELFF
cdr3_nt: TGTGCCAGCTCACCAATGCAGGCGGGGGCGAACACCGGGGAGCTGTTTTTT

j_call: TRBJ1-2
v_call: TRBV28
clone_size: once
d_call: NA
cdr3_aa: CASSLWDKNGYTF
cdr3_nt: TGTGCCAGCAGTTTATGGGACAAAAATGGCTACACCTTC

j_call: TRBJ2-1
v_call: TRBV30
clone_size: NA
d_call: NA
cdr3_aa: CAWRSGLYNEQFF
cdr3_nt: TGTGCCTGGAGGTCAGGCCTTTACAATGAGCAGTTCTTC

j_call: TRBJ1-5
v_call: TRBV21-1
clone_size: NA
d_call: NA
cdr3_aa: CASSHRGLGYNQPQHF
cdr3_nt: TGTGCCAGCAGCCACAGGGGGCTAGGTTACAATCAGCCCCAGCATTTT

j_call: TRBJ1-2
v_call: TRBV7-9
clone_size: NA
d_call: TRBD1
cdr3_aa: CASSLTGGDGYTF
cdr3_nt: TGTGCCAGCAGTTTGACAGGGGGTGATGGCTACACCTTC

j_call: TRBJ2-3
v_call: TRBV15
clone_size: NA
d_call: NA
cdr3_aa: CATSREAADTQYF
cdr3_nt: TGTGCCACCAGCAGAGAGGCGGCGGATACGCAGTATTTT

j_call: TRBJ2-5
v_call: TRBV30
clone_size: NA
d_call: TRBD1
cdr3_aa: CAWGGTGQMTQYF
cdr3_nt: TGTGCCTGGGGGGGGACAGGGCAAATGACCCAGTACTTC

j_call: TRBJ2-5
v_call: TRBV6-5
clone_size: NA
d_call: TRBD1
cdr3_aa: CASSYGTGGNGETQYF
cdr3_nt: TGTGCCAGCAGTTACGGGACAGGGGGTAATGGAGAGACCCAGTACTTC

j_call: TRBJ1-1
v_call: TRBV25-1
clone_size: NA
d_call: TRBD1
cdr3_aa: CASSRDRAEAFF
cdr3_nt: TGTGCCAGCAGCCGCGACAGGGCGGAGGCTTTCTTT